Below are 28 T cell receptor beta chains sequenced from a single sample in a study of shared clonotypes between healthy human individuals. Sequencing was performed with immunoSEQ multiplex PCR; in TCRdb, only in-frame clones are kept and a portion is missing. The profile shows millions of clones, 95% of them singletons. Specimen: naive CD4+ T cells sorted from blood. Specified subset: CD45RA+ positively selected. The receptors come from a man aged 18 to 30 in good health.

The CDR3 reads CASSPEGTGNTIYF. CDR3 sequence (DNA): TGTGCCAGCTCACCAGAGGGGACTGGAAACACCATATATTTT. The gene calls are TRBV18 and TRBJ1-3; the D gene is possibly TRBD1 (5 bases). The CDR3 covers 14 residues. The germline gives CDR1 KGHSH, CDR2 LQKENI. V lost 2 bases and J 2 bases, leaving 7 bases between the germline ends.

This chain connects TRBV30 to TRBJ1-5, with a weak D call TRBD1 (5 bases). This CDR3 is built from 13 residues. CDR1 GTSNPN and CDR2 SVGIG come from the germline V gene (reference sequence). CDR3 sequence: CSYSPGLGQPQHF. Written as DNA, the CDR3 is TGTTCTTACAGTCCAGGGTTAGGCCAGCCCCAGCATTTT.

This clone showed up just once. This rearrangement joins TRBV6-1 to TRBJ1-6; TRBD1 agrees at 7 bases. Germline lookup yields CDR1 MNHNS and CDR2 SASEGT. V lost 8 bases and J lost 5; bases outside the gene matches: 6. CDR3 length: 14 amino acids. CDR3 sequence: CASEARGDNSPLHF. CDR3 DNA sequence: TGTGCCAGCGAAGCCAGGGGGGATAATTCACCCCTCCACTTT.

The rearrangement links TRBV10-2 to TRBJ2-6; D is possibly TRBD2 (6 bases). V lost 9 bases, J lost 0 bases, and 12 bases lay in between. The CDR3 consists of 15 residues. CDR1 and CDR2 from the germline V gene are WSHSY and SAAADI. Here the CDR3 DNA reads TGCGCCAGTGCGGGACTGGCCTCTGGGGCCAACGTCCTGACTTTC. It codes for CASAGLASGANVLTF.

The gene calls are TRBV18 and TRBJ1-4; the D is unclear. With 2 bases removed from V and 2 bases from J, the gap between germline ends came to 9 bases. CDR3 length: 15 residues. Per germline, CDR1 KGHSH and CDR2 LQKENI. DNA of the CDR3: TGTGCCAGCTCACCAAGCGTGGGCACTAATGAAAAACTGTTTTTT. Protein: CASSPSVGTNEKLFF. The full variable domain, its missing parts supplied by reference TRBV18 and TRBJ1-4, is NAGVMQNPRHLVRRRGQEARLRCSPMKGHSHVYWYRQLPEEGLKFMVYLQKENIIDESGMPKERFSAEFPKEGPSILRIQQVVRGDSAAYFCASSPSVGTNEKLFFGSGTQLSVL.

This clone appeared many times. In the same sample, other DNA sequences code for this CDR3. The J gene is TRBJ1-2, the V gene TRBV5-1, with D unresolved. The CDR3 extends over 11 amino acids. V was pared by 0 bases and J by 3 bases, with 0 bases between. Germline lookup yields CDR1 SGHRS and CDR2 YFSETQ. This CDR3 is CASSLDYGYTF. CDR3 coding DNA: TGCGCCAGCAGCTTGGACTATGGCTACACCTTC.

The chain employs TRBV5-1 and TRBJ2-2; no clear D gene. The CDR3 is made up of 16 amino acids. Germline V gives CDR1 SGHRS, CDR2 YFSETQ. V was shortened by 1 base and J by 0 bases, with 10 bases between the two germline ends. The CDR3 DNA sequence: TGCGCCAGCAGCTTGATTCAGCTCGCGAACACCGGGGAGCTGTTTTTT. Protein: CASSLIQLANTGELFF.

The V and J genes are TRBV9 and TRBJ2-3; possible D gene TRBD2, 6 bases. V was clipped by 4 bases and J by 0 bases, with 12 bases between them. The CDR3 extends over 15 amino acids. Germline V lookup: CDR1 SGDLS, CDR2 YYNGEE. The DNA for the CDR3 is TGTGCCAGCAGCCCTTCGAGCGGGAGCACAGATACGCAGTATTTT. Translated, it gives CASSPSSGSTDTQYF.

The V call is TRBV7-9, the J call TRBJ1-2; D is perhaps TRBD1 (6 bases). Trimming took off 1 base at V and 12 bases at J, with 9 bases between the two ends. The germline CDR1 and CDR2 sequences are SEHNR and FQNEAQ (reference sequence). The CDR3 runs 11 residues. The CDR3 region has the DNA TGTGCCAGCAGCTTAGAGGGGGGTCACACCTTC. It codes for CASSLEGGHTF. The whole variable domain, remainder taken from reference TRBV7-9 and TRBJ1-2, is DTGVSQNPRHKITKRGQNVTFRCDPISEHNRLYWYRQTLGQGPEFLTYFQNEAQLEKSRLLSDRFSAERPKGSFSTLEIQRTEQGDSAMYLCASSLEGGHTFGSGTRLTVV.

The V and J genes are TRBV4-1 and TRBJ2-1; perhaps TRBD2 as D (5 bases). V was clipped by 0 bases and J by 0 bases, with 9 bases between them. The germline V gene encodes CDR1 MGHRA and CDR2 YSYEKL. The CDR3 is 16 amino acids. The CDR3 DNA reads TGCGCCAGCAGCCAAGATCAAGCGGTCTCCTACAATGAGCAGTTCTTC. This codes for CASSQDQAVSYNEQFF.

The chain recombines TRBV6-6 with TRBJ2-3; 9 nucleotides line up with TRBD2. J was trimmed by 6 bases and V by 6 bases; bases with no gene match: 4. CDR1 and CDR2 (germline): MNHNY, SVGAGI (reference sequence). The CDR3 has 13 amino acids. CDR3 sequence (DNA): TGTGCCAGCAGACTAGCGGGCCCGGATACGCAGTATTTT. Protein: CASRLAGPDTQYF.

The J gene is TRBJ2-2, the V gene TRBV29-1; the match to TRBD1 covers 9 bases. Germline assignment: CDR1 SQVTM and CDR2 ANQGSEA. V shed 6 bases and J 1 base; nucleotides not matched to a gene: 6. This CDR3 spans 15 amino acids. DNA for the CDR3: TGCAGCGTGCGTAGGACAGGGGTGAACACCGGGGAGCTGTTTTTT. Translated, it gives CSVRRTGVNTGELFF.

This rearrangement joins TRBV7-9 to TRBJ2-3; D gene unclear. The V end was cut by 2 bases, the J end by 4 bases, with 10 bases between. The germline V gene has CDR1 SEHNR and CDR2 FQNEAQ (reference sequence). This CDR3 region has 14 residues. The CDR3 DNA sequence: TGTGCCAGCAGCTTACGTACTATCCCAGATACGCAGTATTTT. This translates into CASSLRTIPDTQYF.

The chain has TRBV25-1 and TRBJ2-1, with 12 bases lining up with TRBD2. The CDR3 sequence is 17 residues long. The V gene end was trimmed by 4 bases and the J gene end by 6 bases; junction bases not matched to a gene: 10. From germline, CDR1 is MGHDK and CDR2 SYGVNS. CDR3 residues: CASSGPSGGAWGNEQFF. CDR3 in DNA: TGTGCCAGCAGTGGGCCTAGCGGGGGGGCCTGGGGCAATGAGCAGTTCTTC.

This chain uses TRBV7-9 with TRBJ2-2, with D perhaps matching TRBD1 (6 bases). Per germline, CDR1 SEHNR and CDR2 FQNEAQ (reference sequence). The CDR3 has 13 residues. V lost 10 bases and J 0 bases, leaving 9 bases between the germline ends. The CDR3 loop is CATGTPNTGELFF. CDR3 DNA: TGTGCCACCGGGACACCGAACACCGGGGAGCTGTTTTTT.

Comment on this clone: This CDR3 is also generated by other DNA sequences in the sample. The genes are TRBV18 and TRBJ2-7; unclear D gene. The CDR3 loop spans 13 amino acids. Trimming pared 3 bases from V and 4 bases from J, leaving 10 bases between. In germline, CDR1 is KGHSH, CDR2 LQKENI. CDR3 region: CASSPSGEYEQYF. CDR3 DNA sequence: TGTGCCAGCTCACCGTCTGGCGAGTACGAGCAGTACTTC.

CDR3 region: CASAPPGNTEAFF. The CDR3 region has the DNA TGTGCTAGTGCCCCGCCGGGGAACACTGAAGCTTTCTTT. This chain joins TRBV12-5 and TRBJ1-1; D unresolved. Trimming took off 7 bases at V and 1 base at J, with 10 bases between the two ends. CDR1 LGHNT and CDR2 FRNRAP come from the germline V gene. The CDR3 is 13 amino acids.

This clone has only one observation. As DNA, the CDR3 is TGTGCCAGCAGCATACAGGGTCAAACCCAAAACATTCAGTACTTC. Translation: CASSIQGQTQNIQYF. The rearrangement links TRBV6-5 to TRBJ2-4; TRBD1 might be the D (6 bases). The CDR3 is 15 amino acids. V lost 6 bases, J lost 5 bases, and 17 bases lay in between. Germline CDR1 MNHEY, CDR2 SVGAGI.

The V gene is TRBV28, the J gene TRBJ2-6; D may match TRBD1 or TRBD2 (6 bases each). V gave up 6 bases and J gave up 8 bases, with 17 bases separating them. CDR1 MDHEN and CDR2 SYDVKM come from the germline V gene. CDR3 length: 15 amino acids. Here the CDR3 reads CASSPGGGKSNVLTF. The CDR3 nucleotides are TGTGCCAGCAGCCCAGGAGGGGGAAAGTCCAACGTCCTGACTTTC.

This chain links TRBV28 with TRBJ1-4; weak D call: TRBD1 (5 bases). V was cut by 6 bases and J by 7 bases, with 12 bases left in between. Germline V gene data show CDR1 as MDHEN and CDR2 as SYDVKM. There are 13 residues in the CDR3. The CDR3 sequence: CASRSRVGEKLFF. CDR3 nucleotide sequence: TGTGCCAGCAGATCCAGGGTGGGTGAAAAACTGTTTTTT. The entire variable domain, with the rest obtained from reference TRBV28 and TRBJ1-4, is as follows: DVKVTQSSRYLVKRTGEKVFLECVQDMDHENMFWYRQDPGLGLRLIYFSYDVKMKEKGDIPEGYSVSREKKERFSLILESASTNQTSMYLCASRSRVGEKLFFGSGTQLSVL.

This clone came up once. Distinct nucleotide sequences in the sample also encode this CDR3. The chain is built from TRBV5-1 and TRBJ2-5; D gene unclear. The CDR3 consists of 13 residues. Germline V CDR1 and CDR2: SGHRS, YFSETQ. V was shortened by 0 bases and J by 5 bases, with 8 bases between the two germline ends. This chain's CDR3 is CASSLGGLETQYF. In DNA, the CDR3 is TGCGCCAGCAGCTTGGGGGGTCTTGAGACCCAGTACTTC.

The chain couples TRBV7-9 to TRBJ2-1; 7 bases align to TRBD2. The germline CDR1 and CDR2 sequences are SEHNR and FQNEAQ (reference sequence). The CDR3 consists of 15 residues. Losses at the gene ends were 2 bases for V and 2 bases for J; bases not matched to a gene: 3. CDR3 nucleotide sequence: TGTGCCAGCAGCTTAAGCGGGGTGCCCTACAATGAGCAGTTCTTC. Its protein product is CASSLSGVPYNEQFF.

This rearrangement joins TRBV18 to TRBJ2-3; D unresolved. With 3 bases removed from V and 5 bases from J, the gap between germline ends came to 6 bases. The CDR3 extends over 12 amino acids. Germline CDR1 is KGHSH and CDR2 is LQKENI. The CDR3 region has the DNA TGTGCCAGCTCACCCGCTAAAGATACGCAGTATTTT. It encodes CASSPAKDTQYF.

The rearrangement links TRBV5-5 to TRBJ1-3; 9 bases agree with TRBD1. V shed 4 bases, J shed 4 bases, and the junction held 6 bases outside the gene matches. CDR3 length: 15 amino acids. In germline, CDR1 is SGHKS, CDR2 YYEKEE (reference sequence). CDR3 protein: CASSRGTGNGNTIYF. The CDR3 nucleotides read TGTGCCAGCAGCAGAGGGACAGGGAACGGAAACACCATATATTTT.

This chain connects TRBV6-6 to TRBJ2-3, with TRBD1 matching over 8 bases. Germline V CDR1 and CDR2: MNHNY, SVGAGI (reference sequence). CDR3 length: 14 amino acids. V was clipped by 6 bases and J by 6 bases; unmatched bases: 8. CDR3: CASSFGQGGDTQYF. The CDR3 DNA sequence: TGTGCCAGCAGCTTCGGACAGGGCGGGGATACGCAGTATTTT.

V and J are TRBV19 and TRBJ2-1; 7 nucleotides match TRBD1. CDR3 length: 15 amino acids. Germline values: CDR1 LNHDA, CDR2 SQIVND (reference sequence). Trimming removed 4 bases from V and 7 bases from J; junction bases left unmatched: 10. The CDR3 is CASSTTSTQGNEQFF. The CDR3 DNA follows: TGTGCCAGTAGTACAACCTCCACACAGGGGAATGAGCAGTTCTTC.

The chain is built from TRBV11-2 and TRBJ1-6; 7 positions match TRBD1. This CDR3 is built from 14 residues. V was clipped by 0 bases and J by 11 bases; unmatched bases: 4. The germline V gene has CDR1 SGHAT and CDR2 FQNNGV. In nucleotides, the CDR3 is TGTGCCAGCAGCTTAGATCAGGGGACAGCACCCCTCCACTTT. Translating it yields CASSLDQGTAPLHF.

The CDR3 sequence: CASSPLLGYGLRSPLHF. The CDR3 DNA is TGTGCCAGCAGCCCTTTACTGGGGTATGGGTTGAGGTCACCCCTCCACTTT. The chain has TRBV21-1 and TRBJ1-6. TRBV21-1 is assigned pseudogene status. The CDR3 runs 17 residues.